This T cell receptor (beta chain) was observed in a study of cytomegalovirus exposure and HLA in healthy donors. Study context: From some 180 million T cells, an earlier analysis saw under 140 million unique TCR beta sequences.

The CDR3 length is 15 residues. CDR1 and CDR2 from the germline V gene are MNHNS and SASEGT. Trimming at V came to 5 bases and at J to 1 base, leaving 6 bases not matched to a gene. The donors (healthy individuals) were bone marrow donors. As concerns this clone: Its antigen is still unknown.

Study outcomes and limitations: A list of approximately 160 TCR beta chains associated with cytomegalovirus was given. Per a later analysis, HLA-associated TCR beta chains showed more clonal expansion than other, equally common TCR beta chains.

With 60 Vbeta and 13 Jbeta primers, the PCR was carried out. Here immunoSEQ multiplex PCR was the method, and the copy in TCRdb shows in-frame clones only, minus some. The sample contains about 140,000 clones, over 80% of which appear only once. The TCR sequence derives from a female donor in good health and CMV-seronegative. Input material: PBMCs. The chain carries TRBV6-1 and TRBJ1-1; the match to TRBD1 covers 8 bases. As DNA, the CDR3 is TGTGCCAGCAGTTCCCGGGACAGGTCGAACACTGAAGCTTTCTTT. Its translation is CASSSRDRSNTEAFF.